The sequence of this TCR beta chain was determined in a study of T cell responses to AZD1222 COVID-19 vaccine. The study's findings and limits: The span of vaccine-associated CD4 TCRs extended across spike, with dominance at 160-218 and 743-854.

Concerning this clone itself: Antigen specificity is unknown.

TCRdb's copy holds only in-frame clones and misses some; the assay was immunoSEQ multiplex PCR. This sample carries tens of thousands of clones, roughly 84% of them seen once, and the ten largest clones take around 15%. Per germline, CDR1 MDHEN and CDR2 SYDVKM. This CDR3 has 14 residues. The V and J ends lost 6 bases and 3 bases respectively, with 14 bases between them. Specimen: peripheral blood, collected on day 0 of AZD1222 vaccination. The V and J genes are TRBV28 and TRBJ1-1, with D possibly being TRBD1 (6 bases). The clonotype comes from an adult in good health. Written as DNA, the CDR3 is TGTGCCAGCAGATCTTTACAGGGAGACACTGAAGCTTTCTTT. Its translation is CASRSLQGDTEAFF.